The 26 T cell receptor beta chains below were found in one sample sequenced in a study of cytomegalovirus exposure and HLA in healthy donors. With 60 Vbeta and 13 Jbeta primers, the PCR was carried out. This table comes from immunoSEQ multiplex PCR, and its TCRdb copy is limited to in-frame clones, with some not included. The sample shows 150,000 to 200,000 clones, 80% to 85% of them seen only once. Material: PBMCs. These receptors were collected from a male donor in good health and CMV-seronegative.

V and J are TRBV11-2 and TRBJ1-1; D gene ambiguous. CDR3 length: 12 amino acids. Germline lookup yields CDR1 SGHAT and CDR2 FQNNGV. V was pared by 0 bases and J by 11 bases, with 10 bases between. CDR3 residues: CASSLDPGWAFF. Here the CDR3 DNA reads TGTGCCAGCAGCTTAGATCCCGGGTGGGCTTTCTTT.

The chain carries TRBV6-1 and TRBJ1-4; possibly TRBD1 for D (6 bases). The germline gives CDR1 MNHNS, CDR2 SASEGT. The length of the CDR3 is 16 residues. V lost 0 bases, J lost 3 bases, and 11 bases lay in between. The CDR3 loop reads CASSEAQGLANEKLFF. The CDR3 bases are TGTGCCAGCAGTGAAGCCCAGGGGCTCGCTAATGAAAAACTGTTTTTT.

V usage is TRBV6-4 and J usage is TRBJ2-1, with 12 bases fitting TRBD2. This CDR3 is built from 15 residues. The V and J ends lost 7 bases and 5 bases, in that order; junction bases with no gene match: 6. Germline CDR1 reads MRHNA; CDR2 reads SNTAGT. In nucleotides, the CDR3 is TGTGCCAGCAAACTAGCGGGGGGCAGCCACAATGAGCAGTTCTTC. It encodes CASKLAGGSHNEQFF.

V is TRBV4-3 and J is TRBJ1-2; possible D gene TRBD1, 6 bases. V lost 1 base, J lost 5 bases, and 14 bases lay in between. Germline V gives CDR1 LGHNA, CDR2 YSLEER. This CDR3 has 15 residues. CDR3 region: CASSQVLGGAYGYTF. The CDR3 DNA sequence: TGCGCCAGCAGCCAAGTCCTAGGGGGGGCGTATGGCTACACCTTC.

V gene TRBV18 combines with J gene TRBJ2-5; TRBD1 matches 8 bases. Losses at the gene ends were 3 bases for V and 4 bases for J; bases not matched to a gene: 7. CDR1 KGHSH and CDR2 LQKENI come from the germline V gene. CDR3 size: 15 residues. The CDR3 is CASSPRTGFGETQYF. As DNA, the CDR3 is TGTGCCAGCTCACCTCGGACAGGGTTCGGAGAGACCCAGTACTTC.

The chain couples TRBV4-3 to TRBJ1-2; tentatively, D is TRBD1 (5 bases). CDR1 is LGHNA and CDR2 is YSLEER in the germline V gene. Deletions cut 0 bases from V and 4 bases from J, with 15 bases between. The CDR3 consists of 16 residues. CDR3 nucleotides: TGCGCCAGCAGCCAAGAATCCCACCGGGGGGGCTATGGCTACACCTTC. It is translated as CASSQESHRGGYGYTF.

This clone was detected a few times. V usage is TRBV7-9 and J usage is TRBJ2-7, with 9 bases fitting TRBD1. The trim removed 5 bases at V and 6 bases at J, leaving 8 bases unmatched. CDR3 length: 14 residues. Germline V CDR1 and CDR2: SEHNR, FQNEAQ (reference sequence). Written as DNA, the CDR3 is TGTGCCAGCAGCCCTGATGGGGACAGGGTCGAGCAGTACTTC. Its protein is CASSPDGDRVEQYF.

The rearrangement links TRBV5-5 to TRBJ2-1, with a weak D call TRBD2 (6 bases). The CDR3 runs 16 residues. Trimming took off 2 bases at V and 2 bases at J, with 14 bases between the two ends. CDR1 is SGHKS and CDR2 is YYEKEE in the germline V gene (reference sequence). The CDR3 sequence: CASSFTLAYTYNEQFF. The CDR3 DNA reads TGTGCCAGCAGCTTTACCCTAGCGTACACCTACAATGAGCAGTTCTTC.

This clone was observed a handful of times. The CDR3 loop is CASSPGVSNQPQHF. The DNA for the CDR3 is TGTGCCAGCAGCCCCGGGGTTAGCAATCAGCCCCAGCATTTT. The rearrangement uses TRBV7-2 and TRBJ1-5; D remains ambiguous. Between the trimmed V and J ends, which lost 5 bases and 0 bases, there was a span of 8 bases. Germline V lookup: CDR1 SGHTA, CDR2 FQGNSA. The CDR3 covers 14 residues.

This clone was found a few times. The CDR3 DNA sequence: TGCGCCAGCAGCGAAACATCCAATGAGCAGTTCTTC. Translating it yields CASSETSNEQFF. The rearrangement joins TRBV5-1 to TRBJ2-1; unclear D gene. V dropped 4 bases and J dropped 6 bases, with 8 bases sitting between them. CDR1 and CDR2 (germline): SGHRS, YFSETQ. CDR3 length equals 12 residues. The complete variable domain, with remaining parts taken from reference TRBV5-1 and TRBJ2-1, reads KAGVTQTPRYLIKTRGQQVTLSCSPISGHRSVSWYQQTPGQGLQFLFEYFSETQRNKGNFPGRFSGRQFSNSRSEMNVSTLELGDSALYLCASSETSNEQFFGPGTRLTVL.

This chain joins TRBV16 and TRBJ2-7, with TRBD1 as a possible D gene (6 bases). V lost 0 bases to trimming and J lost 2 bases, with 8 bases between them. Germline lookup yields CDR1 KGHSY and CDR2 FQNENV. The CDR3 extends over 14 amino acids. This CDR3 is CASSQSRTAYEQYF. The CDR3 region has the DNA TGTGCCAGCAGCCAATCCCGGACAGCCTACGAGCAGTACTTC. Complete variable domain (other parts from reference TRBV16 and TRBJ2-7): GEEVAQTPKHLVRGEGQKAKLYCAPIKGHSYVFWYQQVLKNEFKFLISFQNENVFDETGMPKERFSAKCLPNSPCSLEIQATKLEDSAVYFCASSQSRTAYEQYFGPGTRLTVT.

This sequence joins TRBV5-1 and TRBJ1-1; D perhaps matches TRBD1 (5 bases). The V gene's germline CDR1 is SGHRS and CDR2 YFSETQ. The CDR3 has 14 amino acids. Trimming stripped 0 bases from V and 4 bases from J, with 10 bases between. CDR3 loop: CASSLAGVVTEAFF. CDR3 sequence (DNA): TGCGCCAGCAGCTTGGCGGGGGTCGTCACTGAAGCTTTCTTT.

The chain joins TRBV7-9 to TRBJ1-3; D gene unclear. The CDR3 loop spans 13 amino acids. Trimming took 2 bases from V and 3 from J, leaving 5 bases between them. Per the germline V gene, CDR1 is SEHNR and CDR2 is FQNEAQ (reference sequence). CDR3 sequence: CASSLPVGNTIYF. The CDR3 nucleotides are TGTGCCAGCAGCTTACCAGTTGGAAACACCATATATTTT.

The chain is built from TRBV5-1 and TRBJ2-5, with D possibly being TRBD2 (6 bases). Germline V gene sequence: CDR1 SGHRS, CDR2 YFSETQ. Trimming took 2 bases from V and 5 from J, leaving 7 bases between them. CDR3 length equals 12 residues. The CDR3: CASSFGGETQYF. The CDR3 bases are TGCGCCAGCAGCTTTGGAGGGGAGACCCAGTACTTC.

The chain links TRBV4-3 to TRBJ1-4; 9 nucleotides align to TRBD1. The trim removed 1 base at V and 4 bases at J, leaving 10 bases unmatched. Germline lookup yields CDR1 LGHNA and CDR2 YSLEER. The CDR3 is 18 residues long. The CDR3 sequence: CASSQGWRQGVLNEKLFF. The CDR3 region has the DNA TGCGCCAGCAGCCAAGGATGGAGACAGGGGGTGCTTAATGAAAAACTGTTTTTT.

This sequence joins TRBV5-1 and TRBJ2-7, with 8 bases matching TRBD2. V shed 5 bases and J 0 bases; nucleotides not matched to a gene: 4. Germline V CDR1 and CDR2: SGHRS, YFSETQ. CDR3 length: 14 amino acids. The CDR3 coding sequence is TGCGCCAGCAGTAAAAGCGGGAGCTCCTACGAGCAGTACTTC. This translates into CASSKSGSSYEQYF. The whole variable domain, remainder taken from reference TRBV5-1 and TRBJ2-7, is KAGVTQTPRYLIKTRGQQVTLSCSPISGHRSVSWYQQTPGQGLQFLFEYFSETQRNKGNFPGRFSGRQFSNSRSEMNVSTLELGDSALYLCASSKSGSSYEQYFGPGTRLTVT.

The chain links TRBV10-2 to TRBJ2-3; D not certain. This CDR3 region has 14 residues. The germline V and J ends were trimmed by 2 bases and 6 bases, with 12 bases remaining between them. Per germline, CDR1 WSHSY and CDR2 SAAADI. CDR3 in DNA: TGCGCCAGCAGTGAGAGGCTAGTTGGGGATACGCAGTATTTT. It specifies CASSERLVGDTQYF.

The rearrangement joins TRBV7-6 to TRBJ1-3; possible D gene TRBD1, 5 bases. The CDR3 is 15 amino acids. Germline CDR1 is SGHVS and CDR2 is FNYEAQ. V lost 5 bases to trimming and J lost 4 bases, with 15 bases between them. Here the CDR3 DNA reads TGTGCCAGCAGCCAGGGCCTCAGCTTCGGAAACACCATATATTTT. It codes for CASSQGLSFGNTIYF. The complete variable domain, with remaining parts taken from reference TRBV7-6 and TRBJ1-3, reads GAGVSQSPRYKVTKRGQDVALRCDPISGHVSLYWYRQALGQGPEFLTYFNYEAQQDKSGLPNDRFSAERPEGSISTLTIQRTEQRDSAMYRCASSQGLSFGNTIYFGEGSWLTVV.

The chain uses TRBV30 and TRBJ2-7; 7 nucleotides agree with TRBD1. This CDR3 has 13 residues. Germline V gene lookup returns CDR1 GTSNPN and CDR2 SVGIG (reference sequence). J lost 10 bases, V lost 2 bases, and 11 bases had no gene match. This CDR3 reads CAWSPNRDSQQYF. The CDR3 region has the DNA TGTGCCTGGAGTCCTAATCGGGACAGTCAACAGTACTTC.

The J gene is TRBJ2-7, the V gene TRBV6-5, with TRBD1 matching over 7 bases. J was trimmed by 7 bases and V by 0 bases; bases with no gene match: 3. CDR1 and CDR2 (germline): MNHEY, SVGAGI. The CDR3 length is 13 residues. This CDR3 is CASSYSTGTEQYF. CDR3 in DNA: TGTGCCAGCAGTTACTCGACAGGGACGGAGCAGTACTTC.

The CDR3 sequence: CASSERGRGSEQYF. As DNA, the CDR3 is TGTGCCAGCAGTGAACGTGGCAGGGGGAGCGAGCAGTACTTC. The V gene is TRBV6-1, the J gene TRBJ2-7, with 7 bases that match TRBD1. The trim removed 2 bases at V and 6 bases at J, leaving 7 bases unmatched. The CDR3 is 14 amino acids. Looked up from germline, CDR1 is MNHNS and CDR2 is SASEGT.

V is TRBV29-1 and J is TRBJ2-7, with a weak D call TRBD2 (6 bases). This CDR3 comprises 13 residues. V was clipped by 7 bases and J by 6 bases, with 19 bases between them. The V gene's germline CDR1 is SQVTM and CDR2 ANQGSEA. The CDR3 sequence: CSGLAEIPREQYF. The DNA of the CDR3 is TGCAGCGGTTTAGCGGAGATACCACGCGAGCAGTACTTC.

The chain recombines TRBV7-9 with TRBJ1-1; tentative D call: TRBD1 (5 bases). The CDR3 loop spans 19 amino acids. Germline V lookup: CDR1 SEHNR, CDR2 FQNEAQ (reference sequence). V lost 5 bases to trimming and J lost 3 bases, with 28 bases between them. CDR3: CASSPSPAGGPDMDTEAFF. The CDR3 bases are TGTGCCAGCAGCCCATCCCCCGCGGGGGGACCGGACATGGACACTGAAGCTTTCTTT.

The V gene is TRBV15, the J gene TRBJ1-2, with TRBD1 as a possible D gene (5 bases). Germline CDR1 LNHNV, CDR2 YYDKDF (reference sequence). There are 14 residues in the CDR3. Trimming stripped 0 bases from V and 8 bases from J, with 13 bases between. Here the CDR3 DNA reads TGTGCCACCAGCAGAGACCCAGGGCCTTTGGGCTACACCTTC. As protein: CATSRDPGPLGYTF.

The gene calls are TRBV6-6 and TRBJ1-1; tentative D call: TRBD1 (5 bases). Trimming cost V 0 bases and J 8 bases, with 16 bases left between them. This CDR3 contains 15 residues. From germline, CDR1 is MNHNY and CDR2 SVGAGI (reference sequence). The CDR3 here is CASSYSPGLGTEAFF. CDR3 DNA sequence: TGTGCCAGCAGTTACTCGCCAGGGCTGGGAACCGAAGCTTTCTTT.

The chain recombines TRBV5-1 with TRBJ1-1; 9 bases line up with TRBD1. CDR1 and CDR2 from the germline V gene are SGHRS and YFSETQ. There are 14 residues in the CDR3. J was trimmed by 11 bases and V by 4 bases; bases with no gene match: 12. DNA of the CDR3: TGCGCCAGCAGCCCAGGGACAGGGCCGGTCCCCGCTTTCTTT. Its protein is CASSPGTGPVPAFF.